A selection of T cell receptor beta chains follows, all from one sample in a study of T cells in Graves' hyperthyroidism and ophthalmopathy. TCRdb reprocessed the multiplex PCR reads with MiXCR, giving one entry per CDR3 protein. This sample has approximately 500,000 distinct CDR3 sequences; about 43% occur once, and the top ten carry about 8.3%. Sequenced input: peripheral blood or thyroid tissue (not recorded which). All receptors derive from a woman in her late teens or twenties with Graves' hyperthyroidism. Each CDR3 is given with its conserved first and last residue. The order of the fields is CDR3 DNA, CDR3 protein, clone size, J gene, D gene, V gene. A D gene is named only where the DNA matches it firmly. Only some rows state a clone size, as once, few, many or a class for expanded clones.

CDR3nt: TGTGCCAGTAGTACCTGGGGCAAGGGCGAGCAGTACTTC
CDR3aa: CASSTWGKGEQYF
abundance: many
j_gene: TRBJ2-7
d_gene: .
v_gene: TRBV19

CDR3nt: TGTGCCAGCAGCCAAGGAGGACAGTACTTC
CDR3aa: CASSQGGQYF
abundance: .
j_gene: TRBJ2-7
d_gene: .
v_gene: TRBV7-6

CDR3nt: TGTGCCAGCAGTGGCGGACAGGGGGCGATCAATCAGCCCCAGCATTTT
CDR3aa: CASSGGQGAINQPQHF
abundance: many
j_gene: TRBJ1-5
d_gene: TRBD1
v_gene: TRBV6-6

CDR3nt: TGTGCCAGCTATCGGATTTGGAACACCGGGGAGCTGTTTTTT
CDR3aa: CASYRIWNTGELFF
abundance: many
j_gene: TRBJ2-2
d_gene: .
v_gene: TRBV6-1

CDR3nt: TGTGCCACCAGTGGTGACACTAATGAAAAACTGTTTTTT
CDR3aa: CATSGDTNEKLFF
abundance: .
j_gene: TRBJ1-4
d_gene: .
v_gene: TRBV24-1

CDR3nt: TGTGCCACCAGTGATAGCCGGACAGGGGGAAATGAGCAGTTCTTC
CDR3aa: CATSDSRTGGNEQFF
abundance: once
j_gene: TRBJ2-1
d_gene: TRBD1
v_gene: TRBV6-6

CDR3nt: TGCAGTGCTAGAGATTCCCTAGCGGGAGGCGTGGAGACCCAGCATTTT
CDR3aa: CSARDSLAGGVETQHF
abundance: .
j_gene: TRBJ1-5
d_gene: .
v_gene: TRBV20-1

CDR3nt: TGTGCCAGCATGAGAGCAGGGAAGGGAGAGACCCAGTACTTC
CDR3aa: CASMRAGKGETQYF
abundance: many
j_gene: TRBJ2-5
d_gene: .
v_gene: TRBV6-6

CDR3nt: TGTGCCAGCAGCTTTCTGACAGGGTTCGGGGCTGGGGCCAACGTCCTGACTTTC
CDR3aa: CASSFLTGFGAGANVLTF
abundance: many
j_gene: TRBJ2-6
d_gene: TRBD1
v_gene: TRBV2

CDR3nt: TGTGCCAGCAGTTTTTGGTCTTCCTATGGCTACACCTTC
CDR3aa: CASSFWSSYGYTF
abundance: .
j_gene: TRBJ1-2
d_gene: .
v_gene: TRBV27

CDR3nt: TGTGCCGGCAGCCCCGGGAGGGAGCAGTACTTC
CDR3aa: CAGSPGREQYF
abundance: .
j_gene: TRBJ2-7
d_gene: TRBD2
v_gene: TRBV7-2

CDR3nt: TGTGCCAGCATCGACTGGGTCGGTTCACCCCTCCACTTT
CDR3aa: CASIDWVGSPLHF
abundance: many
j_gene: TRBJ1-6
d_gene: .
v_gene: TRBV12-3/TRBV12-4

CDR3nt: TGCAGTGCTAGAGTGCGACTAGCGGGAGGCGCCGGTCGCTACGAGCAGTACTTC
CDR3aa: CSARVRLAGGAGRYEQYF
abundance: .
j_gene: TRBJ2-7
d_gene: TRBD2
v_gene: TRBV20-1

CDR3nt: TGTGCCAGCTGGTCGATCTACACTGAAGCTTTCTTT
CDR3aa: CASWSIYTEAFF
abundance: many
j_gene: TRBJ1-1
d_gene: .
v_gene: TRBV6-1

CDR3nt: TGTGCCAGCAGCTTAGGGAGTAAAGGAATAGCTTCATTAGGTGAGCAGTTCTTC
CDR3aa: CASSLGSKGIASLGEQFF
abundance: .
j_gene: TRBJ2-1
d_gene: .
v_gene: TRBV7-6

CDR3nt: TGTGCCATCAGTGCCGGGACAGGGAACTCTGGAGCTTTCTTT
CDR3aa: CAISAGTGNSGAFF
abundance: .
j_gene: TRBJ1-1
d_gene: TRBD1
v_gene: TRBV10-3

CDR3nt: TGTGCCAGCAGTGCTAGCCGGGACAAGGACTACGAGCAGTACTTC
CDR3aa: CASSASRDKDYEQYF
abundance: many
j_gene: TRBJ2-7
d_gene: .
v_gene: TRBV6-1

CDR3nt: TGTGCCAGCAGTTCACCCTCGGGCAGCAGACCCTACGAGCAGTACTTC
CDR3aa: CASSSPSGSRPYEQYF
abundance: many
j_gene: TRBJ2-7
d_gene: .
v_gene: TRBV27

CDR3nt: TGTGCCATCAGTGCACAGGGGTCTGGCAATCAGCCCCAGCATTTT
CDR3aa: CAISAQGSGNQPQHF
abundance: .
j_gene: TRBJ1-5
d_gene: TRBD1
v_gene: TRBV10-3

CDR3nt: TGTGCCAGCAGCCAGACGGAGGGGGACTACGAGCAGTACTTC
CDR3aa: CASSQTEGDYEQYF
abundance: many
j_gene: TRBJ2-7
d_gene: .
v_gene: TRBV3-1

CDR3nt: TGTGCCAGCAGCTTGTTTAAGGGGGGAGGGCCCCAGCATTTT
CDR3aa: CASSLFKGGGPQHF
abundance: many
j_gene: TRBJ1-5
d_gene: .
v_gene: TRBV5-6

CDR3nt: TGTGCCAGCACCAGGACAGCGGAGCTGTTTTTT
CDR3aa: CASTRTAELFF
abundance: .
j_gene: TRBJ2-2
d_gene: .
v_gene: TRBV7-3

CDR3nt: TGTGCCAGCAGCGAGACTAGCGGGAAGGGCAATCAGCCCCAGCATTTT
CDR3aa: CASSETSGKGNQPQHF
abundance: .
j_gene: TRBJ1-5
d_gene: .
v_gene: TRBV7-6

CDR3nt: TGTGCCGGCAGTGCGACAGGGGGCGAGGAGACCCAGTACTTC
CDR3aa: CAGSATGGEETQYF
abundance: .
j_gene: TRBJ2-5
d_gene: TRBD1
v_gene: TRBV2

CDR3nt: TGCAGCGTTCTCCGACAGGGCCCTGGCGGTTATGGCTACACCTTC
CDR3aa: CSVLRQGPGGYGYTF
abundance: .
j_gene: TRBJ1-2
d_gene: TRBD1
v_gene: TRBV29-1

CDR3nt: TGTGCCATCAGTCCTACGGAGGCAAGCGGCTACACCTTC
CDR3aa: CAISPTEASGYTF
abundance: .
j_gene: TRBJ1-2
d_gene: .
v_gene: TRBV10-3

CDR3nt: TGTGCCAGCAGCTCATTAACAGGGGACAGCACAGATACGCAGTATTTT
CDR3aa: CASSSLTGDSTDTQYF
abundance: few
j_gene: TRBJ2-3
d_gene: TRBD1
v_gene: TRBV11-2

CDR3nt: TGTGCCAGCAGCTACAGGGGGCTTGGGGCCAACGTCCTGACTTTC
CDR3aa: CASSYRGLGANVLTF
abundance: many
j_gene: TRBJ2-6
d_gene: TRBD1
v_gene: TRBV5-8

CDR3nt: TGTGCCAGCAGTGGAATACAGGGACAAGAGACCCAGTACTTC
CDR3aa: CASSGIQGQETQYF
abundance: many
j_gene: TRBJ2-5
d_gene: .
v_gene: TRBV6-1

CDR3nt: TGTGCCAGCAGTGGTGGGAATACGCAGTATTTT
CDR3aa: CASSGGNTQYF
abundance: few
j_gene: TRBJ2-3
d_gene: .
v_gene: TRBV2

CDR3nt: TGTGCCAGCAGTCCCAGGGACAACTATGGCTACACCTTC
CDR3aa: CASSPRDNYGYTF
abundance: many
j_gene: TRBJ1-2
d_gene: .
v_gene: TRBV25-1

CDR3nt: TGTGCCAGCAGCTTAGGTTCCTACACCGGGGAGCTGTTTTTT
CDR3aa: CASSLGSYTGELFF
abundance: many
j_gene: TRBJ2-2
d_gene: .
v_gene: TRBV5-1

CDR3nt: TGTGCCAGCAGCCAAGTAACAGGGAGCGAGCAGTACTTC
CDR3aa: CASSQVTGSEQYF
abundance: .
j_gene: TRBJ2-7
d_gene: .
v_gene: TRBV7-9

CDR3nt: TGTGCCAGCAGCGCTGGGACAGGGCTCCCTGAAGCTTTCTTT
CDR3aa: CASSAGTGLPEAFF
abundance: few
j_gene: TRBJ1-1
d_gene: TRBD1
v_gene: TRBV2

CDR3nt: TGTGCCAGCACCTTGTCACTAGCGGGGGAGATTGTTTACAATGAGCAGTTCTTC
CDR3aa: CASTLSLAGEIVYNEQFF
abundance: .
j_gene: TRBJ2-1
d_gene: TRBD2
v_gene: TRBV7-8

CDR3nt: TGCAGTGCTATACCCGGGCTAGCGGGAGGGGAGACCCAGTACTTC
CDR3aa: CSAIPGLAGGETQYF
abundance: .
j_gene: TRBJ2-5
d_gene: TRBD2
v_gene: TRBV20-1

CDR3nt: TGCAGCGTTGCCGCTAGCGGGAGGGCGGGCACCGGGGAGCTGTTTTTT
CDR3aa: CSVAASGRAGTGELFF
abundance: many
j_gene: TRBJ2-2
d_gene: TRBD2
v_gene: TRBV29-1

CDR3nt: TGCAGCGTTGTAGGTAGCTACAATGAGCAGTTCTTC
CDR3aa: CSVVGSYNEQFF
abundance: .
j_gene: TRBJ2-1
d_gene: .
v_gene: TRBV29-1

CDR3nt: TGTGCCAGTAGTACAGGATACAATCAGCCCCAGCATTTT
CDR3aa: CASSTGYNQPQHF
abundance: .
j_gene: TRBJ1-5
d_gene: .
v_gene: TRBV19

CDR3nt: TGCGCCAGCAGGAAATGGGGGAACTATGGCTACACCTTC
CDR3aa: CASRKWGNYGYTF
abundance: .
j_gene: TRBJ1-2
d_gene: .
v_gene: TRBV25-1

CDR3nt: TGTGCCACCAGTGATTCGTGGACAGACTCTGTCACCTACAATGAGCAGTTCTTC
CDR3aa: CATSDSWTDSVTYNEQFF
abundance: few
j_gene: TRBJ2-1
d_gene: .
v_gene: TRBV24-1

CDR3nt: TGTGCCAGCAGTCAGCCGGGGGCGCCCTACGAGCAGTACTTC
CDR3aa: CASSQPGAPYEQYF
abundance: many
j_gene: TRBJ2-7
d_gene: .
v_gene: TRBV7-9

CDR3nt: TGTGCCAGCAGTTCCTTTTCCTACGAGCAGTACTTC
CDR3aa: CASSSFSYEQYF
abundance: many
j_gene: TRBJ2-7
d_gene: .
v_gene: TRBV6-5

CDR3nt: TGTGCCAGCAGCACGGGACAGGGTGTACGCTACACCTTC
CDR3aa: CASSTGQGVRYTF
abundance: many
j_gene: TRBJ1-2
d_gene: TRBD1
v_gene: TRBV6-5

CDR3nt: TGTGCCAGCAGCCAAGAGGGTGTCCGGAAATATAGCAATCAGCCCCAGCATTTT
CDR3aa: CASSQEGVRKYSNQPQHF
abundance: few
j_gene: TRBJ1-5
d_gene: .
v_gene: TRBV4-2

CDR3nt: TGTGCCAGCAGCCTAGATAGGGGGCGTGGGGCCAACGTCCTGACTTTC
CDR3aa: CASSLDRGRGANVLTF
abundance: few
j_gene: TRBJ2-6
d_gene: TRBD1
v_gene: TRBV3-1

CDR3nt: TGTGCCAGCAGCTTATCACAAGGGGACAATGAGCAGTTCTTC
CDR3aa: CASSLSQGDNEQFF
abundance: few
j_gene: TRBJ2-1
d_gene: .
v_gene: TRBV7-9

CDR3nt: TGTGCCAGCAGATTTCAACTCCGGGACAGGGCATCCAACACTGAAGCTTTCTTT
CDR3aa: CASRFQLRDRASNTEAFF
abundance: .
j_gene: TRBJ1-1
d_gene: TRBD1
v_gene: TRBV7-3

CDR3nt: TGCGCCAGCAGCCAAGATATAGAGGGGATGGGCACTGAAGCTTTCTTT
CDR3aa: CASSQDIEGMGTEAFF
abundance: few
j_gene: TRBJ1-1
d_gene: .
v_gene: TRBV4-1

CDR3nt: TGCAGCGGAAGACAGGGTGGAGTGGGGAATGAGCAGTTCTTC
CDR3aa: CSGRQGGVGNEQFF
abundance: .
j_gene: TRBJ2-1
d_gene: TRBD1
v_gene: TRBV29-1

CDR3nt: TGCAGCTCCAAGGCGGGGGGCCGGCCTTACTCACCCCTCCACTTT
CDR3aa: CSSKAGGRPYSPLHF
abundance: .
j_gene: TRBJ1-6
d_gene: .
v_gene: TRBV29-1

CDR3nt: TGCAGCGTAGGAGGGGATAGCAATCAGCCCCAGCATTTT
CDR3aa: CSVGGDSNQPQHF
abundance: .
j_gene: TRBJ1-5
d_gene: .
v_gene: TRBV29-1

CDR3nt: TGTGCTAGTGGGACCGACAGGGGCTATGGCTACACCTTC
CDR3aa: CASGTDRGYGYTF
abundance: .
j_gene: TRBJ1-2
d_gene: TRBD1
v_gene: TRBV24-1

CDR3nt: TGTGCCAGTAGACGGACAGGAAACCAAGAGACCCAGTACTTC
CDR3aa: CASRRTGNQETQYF
abundance: many
j_gene: TRBJ2-5
d_gene: TRBD1
v_gene: TRBV19

CDR3nt: TGTGCCAGCAGTGACGGGACGAGGGGGAACACTGAAGCTTTCTTT
CDR3aa: CASSDGTRGNTEAFF
abundance: many
j_gene: TRBJ1-1
d_gene: .
v_gene: TRBV6-5

CDR3nt: TGTGCCAGCACGGTCGAGTCAGGGGACGAAAAACTGTTTTTT
CDR3aa: CASTVESGDEKLFF
abundance: .
j_gene: TRBJ1-4
d_gene: .
v_gene: TRBV2

CDR3nt: TGCAGCACCAACCGACTAGCTTCCGCCCAGTACTTC
CDR3aa: CSTNRLASAQYF
abundance: .
j_gene: TRBJ2-5
d_gene: TRBD2
v_gene: TRBV29-1

CDR3nt: TGTGCCAGCAGCGGACAGGGGGCCTTTTCCTACGAGCAGTACTTC
CDR3aa: CASSGQGAFSYEQYF
abundance: many
j_gene: TRBJ2-7
d_gene: TRBD1
v_gene: TRBV7-6